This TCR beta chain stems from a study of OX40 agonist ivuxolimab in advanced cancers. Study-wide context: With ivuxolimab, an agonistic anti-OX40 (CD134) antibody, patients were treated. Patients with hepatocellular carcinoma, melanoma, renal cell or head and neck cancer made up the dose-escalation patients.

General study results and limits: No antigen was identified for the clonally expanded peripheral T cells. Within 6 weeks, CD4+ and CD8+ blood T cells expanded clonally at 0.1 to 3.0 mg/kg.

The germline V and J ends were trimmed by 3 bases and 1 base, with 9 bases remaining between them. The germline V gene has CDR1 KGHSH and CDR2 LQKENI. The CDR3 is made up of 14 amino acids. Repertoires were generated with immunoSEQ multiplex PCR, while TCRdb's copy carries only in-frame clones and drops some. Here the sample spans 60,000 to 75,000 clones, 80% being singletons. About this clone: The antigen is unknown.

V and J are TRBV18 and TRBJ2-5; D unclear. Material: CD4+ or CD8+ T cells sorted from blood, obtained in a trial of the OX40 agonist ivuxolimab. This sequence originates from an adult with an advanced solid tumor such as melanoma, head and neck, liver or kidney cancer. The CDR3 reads CASSPPSAQETQYF. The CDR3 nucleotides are TGTGCCAGCTCACCTCCGAGCGCCCAAGAGACCCAGTACTTC.